The 20 T cell receptor beta chains presented below share a single source sample, sequenced in a study of T-cell reconstitution after alpha-beta-depleted transplantation in children. Library preparation (for TCRbeta) was performed with unique molecular identifiers. TCRdb redid the calling of the PCR reads with MiXCR, one entry per CDR3 protein. The sample contains about 130,000 distinct CDR3 sequences, around a tenth of which appear only once. Source: PBMCs, mostly from graft donor cells, taken 180 days after TCRalphabeta/CD19-depleted stem cell transplant. The receptors derive from a girl less than two years old who had a stem cell transplant for combined immunodeficiency, so the T cells may come from the graft donor.

V usage is TRBV15 and J usage is TRBJ2-7; D assignment may be TRBD1 or TRBD2 (6 bases each). The ends were cut back, 0 bases at V and 2 bases at J, with 8 bases in the middle. There are 14 residues in the CDR3. CDR1 is LNHNV and CDR2 is YYDKDF in the germline V gene (reference sequence). The CDR3 region is CATSRDGGPYEQYF. CDR3 nucleotides: TGTGCCACCAGCAGAGATGGGGGGCCCTACGAGCAGTACTTC.

This chain joins TRBV20-1 and TRBJ2-5; D may be TRBD1 (6 bases). Germline lookup yields CDR1 DFQATT and CDR2 SNEGSKA (reference sequence). This CDR3 contains 13 residues. V lost 4 bases and J 2 bases, leaving 11 bases between the germline ends. The CDR3 protein is CSATGTPQETQYF. CDR3 DNA sequence: TGCAGTGCTACCGGGACACCACAAGAGACCCAGTACTTC.

A few counts support this clonotype. The chain is built from TRBV7-2 and TRBJ2-4; D may be TRBD2 (6 bases). Per germline, CDR1 SGHTA and CDR2 FQGNSA. The CDR3 is 16 residues long. With 5 bases removed from V and 0 bases from J, the gap between germline ends came to 14 bases. The CDR3 nucleotides read TGTGCCAGCAGCGCGGGACTGTCCGTAGCCAAAAACATTCAGTACTTC. Translated, it gives CASSAGLSVAKNIQYF.

This clonotype was recorded a few times. The V gene is TRBV5-6, the J gene TRBJ2-4; TRBD2 aligns across 11 bases. V was clipped by 2 bases and J by 6 bases; unmatched bases: 1. The germline V gene has CDR1 SGHDT and CDR2 YYEEEE. The CDR3 totals 14 residues. CDR3 region: CASSFGTSGNIQYF. The CDR3, as DNA: TGTGCCAGCAGCTTTGGGACTAGCGGAAACATTCAGTACTTC.

This clonotype was seen more than once but under ten times. The rearrangement uses TRBV7-8 and TRBJ2-7; D is undetermined. Germline CDR1 SGHVS, CDR2 FQNEAQ. The CDR3 consists of 16 residues. V was shortened by 1 base and J by 0 bases, with 13 bases between the two germline ends. CDR3 protein: CASSLEAIWSSYEQYF. In nucleotides, the CDR3 is TGTGCCAGCAGCTTAGAGGCCATCTGGAGCTCCTACGAGCAGTACTTC.

Many counts were recorded for this clonotype. The chain has TRBV12-3 or TRBV12-4 and TRBJ2-7; 7 bases line up with TRBD1. The CDR3 loop spans 13 amino acids. J gave up 1 base and V 6 bases, and 3 bases lay outside the gene matches. CDR3 loop: CASRGDSSYEQYF. The CDR3 DNA is TGTGCCAGCAGGGGGGACAGTTCCTACGAGCAGTACTTC.

This clonotype occurred many times. J is TRBJ2-7 and V is TRBV10-3; D is undetermined. Trimming cost V 6 bases and J 6 bases, with 9 bases left between them. Germline assignment: CDR1 ENHRY and CDR2 SYGVKD. The CDR3 loop spans 11 amino acids. This CDR3 reads CAIRGWAEQYF. Written as DNA, the CDR3 is TGTGCCATCAGGGGATGGGCCGAGCAGTACTTC.

The chain uses TRBV6-5 and TRBJ1-6; D may be TRBD1 (6 bases). The V gene's germline CDR1 is MNHEY and CDR2 SVGAGI. The CDR3 length is 15 residues. V lost 3 bases to trimming and J lost 7 bases, with 13 bases between them. Written as DNA, the CDR3 is TGTGCCAGCAGTTATTCTGACAGGCTCAATTCACCCCTCCACTTT. Its translation is CASSYSDRLNSPLHF.

The genes are TRBV5-1 and TRBJ2-7, with 11 bases lining up with TRBD2. This CDR3 is 15 amino acids long. Unmatched junction bases numbered 4, after V lost 0 bases and J lost 5 bases. In germline, CDR1 is SGHRS, CDR2 YFSETQ. CDR3 loop: CASSLATSGTNEQYF. The CDR3 bases are TGCGCCAGCAGCTTGGCGACTAGCGGGACGAACGAGCAGTACTTC.

This clonotype was counted between two and nine times. The chain employs TRBV12-3 or TRBV12-4 and TRBJ2-7, with D perhaps TRBD1 (6 bases). V was clipped by 3 bases and J by 2 bases, with 14 bases between them. The CDR3 has 15 amino acids. In DNA form, the CDR3 reads TGTGCCAGCAGTTTTCGGAGGCAGGGGACCTACGAGCAGTACTTC. Its protein product is CASSFRRQGTYEQYF.

V is TRBV7-3 and J is TRBJ2-1; 8 nucleotides line up with TRBD2. The CDR3 is 15 residues long. The germline V gene encodes CDR1 SGHTA and CDR2 FQGTGA. The trim removed 5 bases at V and 8 bases at J, leaving 11 bases unmatched. CDR3 sequence (DNA): TGTGCCAGCAGCCTTCAAGCGGGAGAGGTTTATGAGCAGTTCTTC. Protein product: CASSLQAGEVYEQFF. The full variable domain, rest sourced from reference TRBV7-3 and TRBJ2-1, is GAGVSQTPSNKVTEKGKYVELRCDPISGHTALYWYRQSLGQGPEFLIYFQGTGAADDSGLPNDRFFAVRPEGSVSTLKIQRTERGDSAVYLCASSLQAGEVYEQFFGPGTRLTVL.

The chain is built from TRBV9 and TRBJ2-5; tentatively, D is TRBD1 or TRBD2 (6 bases each). The CDR3 runs to 15 residues. Looked up from germline, CDR1 is SGDLS and CDR2 is YYNGEE. V shed 0 bases and J shed 5 bases, with 14 bases lying between them. Written as DNA, the CDR3 is TGTGCCAGCAGCGTAGAGGGGGGTCGTAGGGAGACCCAGTACTTC. Translated: CASSVEGGRRETQYF.

The table lists this clonotype with a few counts. The chain couples TRBV11-2 to TRBJ2-3; D is uncertain. The CDR3 length is 17 residues. Trimming left V 5 bases short and J 1 base short, with 19 bases between. Per the germline V gene, CDR1 is SGHAT and CDR2 is FQNNGV. CDR3 DNA sequence: TGTGCCAGCAGCCCCAGATTCGTCCCTGTCCGCACAGATACGCAGTATTTT. Its protein product is CASSPRFVPVRTDTQYF. Full variable domain (missing parts from reference TRBV11-2 and TRBJ2-3): EAGVAQSPRYKIIEKRQSVAFWCNPISGHATLYWYQQILGQGPKLLIQFQNNGVVDDSQLPKDRFSAERLKGVDSTLKIQPAKLEDSAVYLCASSPRFVPVRTDTQYFGPGTRLTVL.

This clonotype was observed a few times. The chain joins TRBV11-2 to TRBJ2-7; unclear D gene. Germline assignment: CDR1 SGHAT and CDR2 FQNNGV. V lost 6 bases to trimming and J lost 4 bases, with 10 bases between them. This CDR3 has 12 amino acids. The CDR3: CASSRSKYEQYF. The DNA of the CDR3 is TGTGCCAGCAGTCGTTCCAAATACGAGCAGTACTTC.

The CDR3 nucleotides are TGTGCCAGCAGCTTTTCTGCGGAGACCCAGTACTTC. This sequence encodes CASSFSAETQYF. The rearrangement joins TRBV5-4 to TRBJ2-5; no reliable D call. CDR1 and CDR2 from the germline V gene are SGHNT and YYREEE (reference sequence). The CDR3 totals 12 residues. Trimming left V 2 bases short and J 5 bases short, with 7 bases between.

A few counts support this clonotype. V and J are TRBV18 and TRBJ2-1; 9 nucleotides match TRBD1. The CDR3 is 15 amino acids. Germline V gene sequence: CDR1 KGHSH, CDR2 LQKENI. V lost 5 bases, J lost 3 bases, and 5 bases stayed unmatched. The CDR3 loop reads CASSSDRGYYNEQFF. The CDR3, as DNA: TGTGCCAGCTCATCGGACAGGGGCTACTACAATGAGCAGTTCTTC.

This clonotype came up many times. J is TRBJ2-1 and V is TRBV5-4, with 8 nucleotides matching TRBD1. The CDR3 sequence is 15 residues long. The germline CDR1 and CDR2 sequences are SGHNT and YYREEE (reference sequence). Trimming at V came to 4 bases and at J to 1 base, leaving 4 bases not matched to a gene. The CDR3 loop is CASSPDRGSYNEQFF. The DNA for the CDR3 is TGTGCCAGCAGCCCCGACAGGGGATCCTACAATGAGCAGTTCTTC. Drawing the rest from reference TRBV5-4 and TRBJ2-1, the complete variable domain is ETGVTQSPTHLIKTRGQQVTLRCSSQSGHNTVSWYQQALGQGPQFIFQYYREEENGRGNFPPRFSGLQFPNYSSELNVNALELDDSALYLCASSPDRGSYNEQFFGPGTRLTVL.

This clonotype came up a few times. The chain employs TRBV19 and TRBJ1-2, with D uncertain. Trimming took 8 bases from V and 4 from J, leaving 11 bases between them. The CDR3 length is 12 residues. Germline V gene lookup returns CDR1 LNHDA and CDR2 SQIVND (reference sequence). Here the CDR3 reads CASWTPPYGYTF. In DNA form, the CDR3 reads TGTGCCAGTTGGACCCCTCCCTATGGCTACACCTTC.

This clonotype has ten or more counts. The rearrangement links TRBV20-1 to TRBJ2-1, with D perhaps TRBD2 (6 bases). CDR1 is DFQATT and CDR2 is SNEGSKA in the germline V gene (reference sequence). This CDR3 is built from 14 residues. V lost 2 bases and J 0 bases, leaving 8 bases between the germline ends. CDR3 DNA sequence: TGCAGTGCTAGATCCGGGAGCTCCTACAATGAGCAGTTCTTC. It specifies CSARSGSSYNEQFF.

This clonotype has only a few counts. J is TRBJ2-1 and V is TRBV5-1; TRBD1 matches at 7 bases. Germline CDR1 reads SGHRS; CDR2 reads YFSETQ. The length of the CDR3 is 14 residues. With 2 bases clipped from V and 5 bases from J, the junction kept 4 bases outside the gene matches. This chain's CDR3 is CASSFGQADNEQFF. CDR3 DNA: TGCGCCAGCAGCTTCGGACAGGCCGACAATGAGCAGTTCTTC.